Below are 25 T cell receptor beta chains sequenced from a single sample in a study of T cell responses to AZD1222 COVID-19 vaccine. Assay: immunoSEQ multiplex PCR; the TCRdb copy retains only in-frame clones and omits some. The table includes about 86,000 clones, 85% to 90% detected once. The sample was peripheral blood, taken 28 days after the second AZD1222 dose. The receptor set was obtained from an adult who received the AZD1222 COVID-19 vaccine.

V and J are TRBV9 and TRBJ1-1; D not resolved. The CDR3 totals 12 residues. CDR1 and CDR2 from the germline V gene are SGDLS and YYNGEE. V was shortened by 0 bases and J by 10 bases, with 10 bases between the two germline ends. As DNA, the CDR3 is TGTGCCAGCAGCGTAGTGTCGGGAGCAGCTTTCTTT. It encodes CASSVVSGAAFF.

As DNA, the CDR3 is TGTGCCAGCAGTTACTCTTTTTCCGAGGGGGATACGCAGTATTTT. Its translation: CASSYSFSEGDTQYF. The chain has TRBV6-5 and TRBJ2-3; either TRBD1 or TRBD2 may fit D (5 bases each). This CDR3 has 15 residues. Trimming shortened V by 0 bases and J by 6 bases, and 13 bases separated the two germline ends. Germline CDR1 is MNHEY and CDR2 is SVGAGI.

The V gene is TRBV5-1, the J gene TRBJ1-4; D remains ambiguous. The V and J ends lost 5 bases and 2 bases respectively, with 13 bases between them. The CDR3 totals 15 residues. Germline CDR1 and CDR2: SGHRS and YFSETQ. CDR3 residues: CASRPRGFTNEKLFF. The CDR3, as DNA: TGCGCCAGCAGACCCCGTGGATTTACTAATGAAAAACTGTTTTTT. Full variable domain (outside the CDR3, taken from reference TRBV5-1 and TRBJ1-4): KAGVTQTPRYLIKTRGQQVTLSCSPISGHRSVSWYQQTPGQGLQFLFEYFSETQRNKGNFPGRFSGRQFSNSRSEMNVSTLELGDSALYLCASRPRGFTNEKLFFGSGTQLSVL.

The rearrangement joins TRBV6-5 to TRBJ2-1; TRBD2 agrees at 12 bases. V shed 4 bases, J shed 3 bases, and the junction held 4 bases outside the gene matches. Germline assignment: CDR1 MNHEY and CDR2 SVGAGI. This CDR3 has 16 residues. The CDR3 sequence is CASSSLTSGGYNEQFF. The CDR3 nucleotides read TGTGCCAGCAGTTCACTGACTAGCGGGGGCTACAATGAGCAGTTCTTC.

The CDR3 region is CASSPWIDRGKGAYEQYF. The CDR3 bases are TGTGCCAGCAGCCCCTGGATAGACAGGGGAAAGGGGGCCTACGAGCAGTACTTC. V gene TRBV7-6 combines with J gene TRBJ2-7; 8 bases align to TRBD1. Germline CDR1 is SGHVS and CDR2 is FNYEAQ. The CDR3 is 18 amino acids. V shed 5 bases, J shed 2 bases, and the junction held 17 bases outside the gene matches.

This clone was seen only once. The V and J genes are TRBV2 and TRBJ2-2, with D unresolved. The CDR3 spans 17 residues. Germline V lookup: CDR1 SNHLY, CDR2 FYNNEI. V was cut by 5 bases and J by 7 bases, with 23 bases left in between. CDR3 residues: CASSNHGRASTGGELFF. The CDR3, as DNA: TGTGCCAGCAGTAACCACGGACGGGCAAGTACGGGCGGGGAGCTGTTTTTT.

The chain uses TRBV7-8 and TRBJ2-7, with TRBD2 matching 8 bases. V lost 4 bases, J lost 4 bases, and 3 bases stayed unmatched. Germline CDR1 and CDR2: SGHVS and FQNEAQ. This CDR3 region has 13 residues. The CDR3 loop reads CASSSSSGYEQYF. The CDR3 nucleotides read TGTGCCAGCAGCTCGTCTAGCGGGTACGAGCAGTACTTC.

V is TRBV3-1 (or the pseudogene TRBV3-2) and J is TRBJ2-1; D is possibly TRBD2 (6 bases). Germline assignment: CDR1 LGHDT and CDR2 YNNKEL (reference sequence). Trimming took 4 bases from V and 0 from J, leaving 16 bases between them. The CDR3 is 17 amino acids. The CDR3 sequence: CASSPWGVPSSYNEQFF. CDR3 coding DNA: TGTGCCAGCAGCCCTTGGGGGGTCCCGAGCTCCTACAATGAGCAGTTCTTC.

The V call is TRBV6-2 or TRBV6-3, the J call TRBJ2-4; no definite D call. Germline CDR1 is MNHEY and CDR2 is SVGEGT. This CDR3 has 14 amino acids. The V end was cut by 5 bases, the J end by 2 bases, with 10 bases between. As DNA, the CDR3 is TGTGCCAGCAGTATGGCGAGCTCCAAAAACATTCAGTACTTC. It encodes CASSMASSKNIQYF.

The V gene is TRBV6-5, the J gene TRBJ1-1; D not resolved. Germline lookup yields CDR1 MNHEY and CDR2 SVGAGI. Trimming took off 5 bases at V and 8 bases at J, with 9 bases between the two ends. The CDR3 is made up of 11 amino acids. In DNA, the CDR3 is TGTGCCAGCAGTCGAGAAACGGAAGCTTTCTTT. It is translated as CASSRETEAFF.

DNA for the CDR3: TGCGCCAGCAGAGGTGGCCCAAATCAGCCCCAGCATTTT. Its protein is CASRGGPNQPQHF. The V gene is TRBV4-1, the J gene TRBJ1-5, with no clear D. CDR1 and CDR2 from the germline V gene are MGHRA and YSYEKL. The CDR3 has 13 residues. The germline V and J ends were trimmed by 6 bases and 4 bases, with 10 bases remaining between them.

The chain joins TRBV19 to TRBJ2-1; D ambiguous. The germline V and J ends were trimmed by 6 bases and 8 bases, with 20 bases remaining between them. Germline CDR1 and CDR2: LNHDA and SQIVND (reference sequence). The CDR3 is 15 residues long. Written as DNA, the CDR3 is TGTGCCAGTAGCCTTACGCCCGGCCGCCCCGATGAGCAGTTCTTC. Translated: CASSLTPGRPDEQFF.

This clone was observed once. The V gene is TRBV6-5, the J gene TRBJ2-3; unclear D gene. CDR3 length equals 15 residues. Germline V gene data show CDR1 as MNHEY and CDR2 as SVGAGI. V was cut by 8 bases and J by 2 bases, with 17 bases left in between. The CDR3 protein is CASYIGWSHTDTQYF. The CDR3 DNA follows: TGTGCCAGCTATATAGGGTGGTCACACACAGATACGCAGTATTTT.

This sequence joins TRBV19 and TRBJ1-1, with D unclear. V gave up 3 bases and J gave up 5 bases, with 16 bases separating them. Germline loops: CDR1 LNHDA, CDR2 SQIVND (reference sequence). CDR3 length equals 15 residues. The CDR3 DNA follows: TGTGCCAGTAGTATCCTGGGCCTGGAGTGGACTGAAGCTTTCTTT. Encoded protein: CASSILGLEWTEAFF.

V and J are TRBV6-6 and TRBJ2-7, with 7 bases identical to TRBD1. Germline V gives CDR1 MNHNY, CDR2 SVGAGI (reference sequence). J was trimmed by 3 bases and V by 7 bases; bases with no gene match: 12. The CDR3 has 15 residues. The CDR3 DNA reads as TGTGCCAGCACCCCGGACAGTTCAGGGGGCTACGAGCAGTACTTC. Protein product: CASTPDSSGGYEQYF.

The rearrangement links TRBV28 to TRBJ1-3; D unresolved. CDR1 and CDR2 from the germline V gene are MDHEN and SYDVKM. The CDR3 consists of 15 residues. Trimming removed 5 bases from V and 0 bases from J, with 11 bases in between. The CDR3: CASSTRLTSGNTIYF. The CDR3 DNA follows: TGTGCCAGCAGTACCCGACTGACCTCTGGAAACACCATATATTTT.

This chain uses TRBV13 with TRBJ2-3; no firm D call. The germline CDR1 and CDR2 sequences are PRHDT and FYEKMQ (reference sequence). Trimming removed 7 bases at V and 3 bases at J, with 11 bases between. There are 13 residues in the CDR3. The CDR3 bases are TGTGCCAGCAACATTAGAACTACAGATACGCAGTATTTT. It specifies CASNIRTTDTQYF.

This rearrangement joins TRBV6-6 to TRBJ2-7; the match to TRBD2 covers 10 bases. The ends lost 2 bases at V and 4 bases at J; junction bases unmatched: 8. This CDR3 has 16 amino acids. From germline, CDR1 is MNHNY and CDR2 SVGAGI (reference sequence). DNA of the CDR3: TGTGCCAGCAGTTACGACGGACTAGCGGCTATGTACGAGCAGTACTTC. Translated, it gives CASSYDGLAAMYEQYF.

This chain links TRBV7-3 with TRBJ2-1; 8 nucleotides align to TRBD2. Unmatched junction bases numbered 8, after V lost 6 bases and J lost 4 bases. CDR3 length: 15 amino acids. The germline CDR1 and CDR2 sequences are SGHTA and FQGTGA. This chain's CDR3 is CASSPQRERYNEQFF. The CDR3 DNA follows: TGTGCCAGCAGTCCTCAGCGGGAGAGGTACAATGAGCAGTTCTTC. The entire variable domain, with the rest obtained from reference TRBV7-3 and TRBJ2-1, is as follows: GAGVSQTPSNKVTEKGKYVELRCDPISGHTALYWYRQSLGQGPEFLIYFQGTGAADDSGLPNDRFFAVRPEGSVSTLKIQRTERGDSAVYLCASSPQRERYNEQFFGPGTRLTVL.

This chain joins TRBV19 and TRBJ1-1; TRBD1 matches at 8 bases. The J segment lost 1 base and the V segment lost 4 bases, leaving 8 bases of the junction unmatched. CDR1 is LNHDA and CDR2 is SQIVND in the germline V gene (reference sequence). CDR3 size: 16 residues. The CDR3, as DNA: TGTGCCAGTAGTAGCCTTTACAGGGGGGCGAACACTGAAGCTTTCTTT. Amino acid sequence: CASSSLYRGANTEAFF.

V is TRBV4-2 and J is TRBJ2-7; D possibly corresponds to TRBD1 (6 bases). Per germline, CDR1 LGHNA and CDR2 YNFKEQ. Trimming shortened V by 0 bases and J by 3 bases, and 12 bases separated the two germline ends. The CDR3 covers 15 residues. The CDR3: CASSQDQGYFYEQYF. DNA for the CDR3: TGTGCCAGCAGCCAAGATCAGGGGTACTTCTACGAGCAGTACTTC.

The chain has TRBV15 and TRBJ2-3, with TRBD1 identical over 9 bases. V lost 5 bases to trimming and J lost 3 bases; unmatched junction nucleotides: 9. The V gene's germline CDR1 is LNHNV and CDR2 YYDKDF (reference sequence). The CDR3 totals 16 residues. CDR3 DNA: TGTGCCACCAGCGAACTTCCGGGACAGGGTACAGATACGCAGTATTTT. Amino acids: CATSELPGQGTDTQYF. Complete variable domain (other parts from reference TRBV15 and TRBJ2-3): DAMVIQNPRYQVTQFGKPVTLSCSQTLNHNVMYWYQQKSSQAPKLLFHYYDKDFNNEADTPDNFQSRRPNTSFCFLDIRSPGLGDTAMYLCATSELPGQGTDTQYFGPGTRLTVL.

This chain connects TRBV30 to TRBJ2-6, with D possibly TRBD2 on 5 matching bases. This CDR3 contains 15 residues. With 0 bases removed from V and 2 bases from J, the gap between germline ends came to 8 bases. Germline V lookup: CDR1 GTSNPN, CDR2 SVGIG (reference sequence). In nucleotides, the CDR3 is TGTGCCTGGAGTGTACTCGGGGCTGGGGCCAACGTCCTGACTTTC. It is translated as CAWSVLGAGANVLTF. Looking up the rest from reference TRBV30 and TRBJ2-6 gives the full variable domain: SQTIHQWPATLVQPVGSPLSLECTVEGTSNPNLYWYRQAAGRGLQLLFYSVGIGQISSEVPQNLSASRPQDRQFILSSKKLLLSDSGFYLCAWSVLGAGANVLTFGAGSRLTVL.

This chain joins TRBV4-1 and TRBJ1-2; 7 bases fit TRBD1. CDR3 length: 16 amino acids. After removal of 5 bases from V and 0 bases from J, the junction contained 9 bases not matched to a gene. Germline CDR1 is MGHRA and CDR2 is YSYEKL. The DNA of the CDR3 is TGCGCCAGCAGCTCTTACCCGGGACAGACTAACTATGGCTACACCTTC. It translates to CASSSYPGQTNYGYTF.

In DNA, the CDR3 is TGTCCCTTTGGCGAGCAGTACTTC. Protein: CPFGEQYF. This chain joins TRBV24-1 and TRBJ2-7, with D unclear. CDR1 and CDR2 (germline): KGHDR, SFDVKD. This CDR3 contains 8 residues.